The 17 T cell receptor beta chains below were found in one sample sequenced in a study of identical twins. TCRdb fed the 5' RACE reads into MiXCR, producing one record per CDR3 protein. The table records hundreds of thousands of distinct CDR3 sequences, more than 6.5% of them present only once. These data were likewise used in another study, on yellow fever vaccine responses in identical twins.

Sequencing was performed on memory (CD45RO+) T cells sorted from blood. These TCRs come from a woman between 18 and 30 years old in good health.

V and J are TRBV6-1 and TRBJ2-3; possible D gene TRBD2, 6 bases. Trimming removed 1 base at V and 4 bases at J, with 12 bases between. This CDR3 has 15 amino acids. CDR1 and CDR2 (germline): MNHNS, SASEGT. As DNA, the CDR3 is TGTGCCAGCAGTGAAGTGGCGGGGACCGCAGATACGCAGTATTTT. It specifies CASSEVAGTADTQYF.

This clonotype turned up a few times. CDR3 in amino acids: CASSLAAVPKLAKNIQYF. The CDR3 DNA follows: TGTGCCAGCAGCTTAGCGGCAGTGCCGAAACTAGCCAAAAACATTCAGTACTTC. The chain recombines TRBV7-2 with TRBJ2-4, with D unresolved. V lost 0 bases and J 0 bases, leaving 15 bases between the germline ends. CDR1 is SGHTA, CDR2 FQGNSA, per germline. The CDR3 totals 18 residues.

V usage is TRBV9 and J usage is TRBJ2-3; D call uncertain. The CDR3 contains 15 residues. Per germline, CDR1 SGDLS and CDR2 YYNGEE. V was trimmed by 1 base and J by 0 bases, leaving 9 bases between them. Here the CDR3 reads CASSVPSTSTDTQYF. In nucleotides, the CDR3 is TGTGCCAGCAGCGTACCATCTACTAGCACAGATACGCAGTATTTT.

This clonotype was observed many times. V usage is TRBV6-2 or TRBV6-3 and J usage is TRBJ2-5; 12 bases are shared with TRBD2. CDR1 is MNHEY, CDR2 SVGEGT, per germline. The CDR3 consists of 20 residues. V shed 4 bases and J 1 base; nucleotides not matched to a gene: 16. Here the CDR3 reads CASSFQTFPTSGSTQETQYF. In DNA, the CDR3 is TGTGCCAGCAGTTTCCAAACTTTTCCGACTAGCGGGAGTACCCAAGAGACCCAGTACTTC.

This clonotype was picked up a small number of times. The chain links TRBV24-1 to TRBJ2-3; possible D gene TRBD2, 7 bases. Germline V lookup: CDR1 KGHDR, CDR2 SFDVKD. Between the trimmed V and J ends, which lost 9 bases and 1 base, there was a span of 16 bases. The CDR3 contains 15 residues. In DNA, the CDR3 is TGTGCCACCTCCCCGGGCGGGGGCCGCACAGATACGCAGTATTTT. As protein: CATSPGGGRTDTQYF.

This clonotype has a handful of counts. The CDR3 DNA is TGCGCCAGCAGCTTGGCCGTGGGAGCGACCTACGAGCAGTACTTC. Residues: CASSLAVGATYEQYF. V is TRBV5-1 and J is TRBJ2-7, with a possible D match to TRBD2 (5 bases). This CDR3 is built from 15 residues. V dropped 0 bases and J dropped 2 bases, with 12 bases sitting between them. Germline V gene sequence: CDR1 SGHRS, CDR2 YFSETQ.

Many counts were recorded for this clonotype. V gene TRBV6-5 combines with J gene TRBJ2-3; the match to TRBD2 covers 9 bases. Unmatched junction bases numbered 5, after V lost 4 bases and J lost 3 bases. The CDR3 has 15 residues. Germline assignment: CDR1 MNHEY and CDR2 SVGAGI. CDR3 sequence reads: CASSLAGARTDTQYF. DNA of the CDR3: TGTGCCAGCAGTTTAGCGGGAGCCAGGACAGATACGCAGTATTTT.

The chain couples TRBV30 to TRBJ1-1; possibly TRBD1 for D (6 bases). Trimming pared 3 bases from V and 3 bases from J, leaving 11 bases between. This CDR3 contains 13 residues. The germline V gene encodes CDR1 GTSNPN and CDR2 SVGIG (reference sequence). CDR3 DNA sequence: TGTGCCTGGAGAGACAGGTTTTACACTGAAGCTTTCTTT. This sequence encodes CAWRDRFYTEAFF.

This chain uses TRBV2 with TRBJ2-5; TRBD1 matches at 8 bases. The CDR3 is 17 residues long. The J segment lost 6 bases and the V segment lost 6 bases, leaving 18 bases of the junction unmatched. Per germline, CDR1 SNHLY and CDR2 FYNNEI. In DNA, the CDR3 is TGTGCCAGCAGAGCTCCCCTAAACGGACAGGGCCGACAGACCCAGTACTTC. Residues: CASRAPLNGQGRQTQYF.

This clonotype was seen ten or more times. The chain employs TRBV12-3 or TRBV12-4 and TRBJ2-3; possible D gene TRBD2, 6 bases. Trimming left V 7 bases short and J 1 base short, with 12 bases between. The CDR3 contains 14 residues. The CDR3 region has the DNA TGTGCCAGCACCTTTGGCGGGGGCACAGATACGCAGTATTTT. This translates into CASTFGGGTDTQYF.

This clonotype was counted a few times. The chain couples TRBV7-8 to TRBJ2-5; D possibly matches TRBD1 or TRBD2 (6 bases each). CDR3 size: 17 residues. The ends were cut back, 4 bases at V and 0 bases at J, with 18 bases in the middle. CDR1 and CDR2 (germline): SGHVS, FQNEAQ. CDR3 sequence: CASSYSGAGGNQETQYF. CDR3 sequence (DNA): TGTGCCAGCAGCTATTCAGGGGCTGGGGGGAACCAAGAGACCCAGTACTTC.

This clonotype occurred a few times. V gene TRBV7-2 combines with J gene TRBJ2-3, with 7 bases identical to TRBD2. CDR1 and CDR2 (germline): SGHTA, FQGNSA. CDR3 size: 16 residues. Trimming cost V 6 bases and J 0 bases; bases outside gene matches: 9. The CDR3 loop is CASSSIAGLSTDTQYF. The CDR3 coding sequence is TGTGCCAGCAGTTCAATAGCGGGCCTAAGCACAGATACGCAGTATTTT.

The V gene is TRBV24-1, the J gene TRBJ1-2, with TRBD1 matching over 7 bases. CDR3 size: 14 residues. V trimming: 4 bases; J trimming: 6 bases; junction bases outside the gene matches: 7. Per the germline V gene, CDR1 is KGHDR and CDR2 is SFDVKD. CDR3 sequence (DNA): TGTGCCACCAGTGACCCAGGGGGGTCGGATGGCTACACCTTC. This encodes CATSDPGGSDGYTF.

A few counts support this clonotype. The rearrangement links TRBV20-1 to TRBJ2-1, with a tentative D call TRBD2 (6 bases). CDR1 is DFQATT and CDR2 is SNEGSKA in the germline V gene (reference sequence). This CDR3 is built from 11 residues. The CDR3 coding sequence is TGCAGAGGAAAAGCGGGCAATGAGCAGTTCTTC. It specifies CRGKAGNEQFF.

This chain joins TRBV18 and TRBJ2-7; 7 nucleotides line up with TRBD2. Germline V gives CDR1 KGHSH, CDR2 LQKENI. Trimming cost V 3 bases and J 2 bases; bases outside gene matches: 4. CDR3 length: 14 amino acids. CDR3 amino acids: CASSPGGVAYEQYF. CDR3 DNA: TGTGCCAGCTCACCGGGGGGGGTCGCCTACGAGCAGTACTTC. The full variable domain, its missing parts supplied by reference TRBV18 and TRBJ2-7, is NAGVMQNPRHLVRRRGQEARLRCSPMKGHSHVYWYRQLPEEGLKFMVYLQKENIIDESGMPKERFSAEFPKEGPSILRIQQVVRGDSAAYFCASSPGGVAYEQYFGPGTRLTVT.

This clonotype was seen a few times. The rearrangement uses TRBV5-1 and TRBJ1-1; TRBD1 agrees at 8 bases. Looked up from germline, CDR1 is SGHRS and CDR2 is YFSETQ. Unmatched junction bases numbered 4, after V lost 2 bases and J lost 4 bases. This CDR3 has 14 amino acids. The CDR3 DNA reads TGCGCCAGCAGCTTCGATACAGGGGGCACTGAAGCTTTCTTT. This codes for CASSFDTGGTEAFF.

This clonotype was found a few times. V gene TRBV20-1 combines with J gene TRBJ2-5; tentatively, D is TRBD1 (6 bases). Per the germline V gene, CDR1 is DFQATT and CDR2 is SNEGSKA (reference sequence). This CDR3 spans 11 amino acids. CDR3 sequence (DNA): TGCAGCGCCGGGACACAAGAGACCCAGTACTTC. Protein sequence: CSAGTQETQYF.